This T cell receptor beta chain was found in a study of blood T cell repertoires in COVID-19. At the level of the study: Sites in the United States, Italy and Spain provided acute and convalescent COVID-19 samples.

The CDR3 sequence is 13 residues long. Germline V gene sequence: CDR1 MDHEN, CDR2 SYDVKM. V was cut by 8 bases and J by 1 base, with 10 bases left in between. Produced via immunoSEQ multiplex PCR; TCRdb's table is partial and in-frame only. This repertoire shows approximately 70,000 clones, 65% to 90% found once; its top ten account for roughly a tenth. The sample consisted of peripheral blood. The rearrangement joins TRBV28 to TRBJ2-3, with unresolved D. The source is a man aged 70-80 years with active or convalescent COVID-19. In nucleotides, the CDR3 is TGTGCCAGCGCGAATTCGGGCACAGATACGCAGTATTTT. Its protein product is CASANSGTDTQYF.